The 7 T cell receptor beta chains given below trace back to one sample, sequenced in a study of graft-versus-host responses after intestinal transplantation. Clones were sequenced by immunoSEQ multiplex PCR, and TCRdb holds only the in-frame ones, with some missing. The sample gives about 39,000 clones, more than 85% of which show up once; roughly 23% is in the top ten. Their antigen targets remain unknown. The specimen was unstimulated CD8+ T cells sorted from spleen or lymph node cells, collected before transplant. All receptors derive from a human donor who was the organ donor for an intestinal transplant.

The gene calls are TRBV14 and TRBJ2-5; 7 nucleotides align to TRBD1. The J segment lost 5 bases and the V segment lost 0 bases, leaving 9 bases of the junction unmatched. CDR1 and CDR2 (germline): SGHDN, FVKESK. The CDR3 extends over 16 amino acids. CDR3 DNA sequence: TGTGCCAGCAGCCAAGATCCAGGGGGTGAGATGGAGACCCAGTACTTC. Amino acids: CASSQDPGGEMETQYF.

The rearrangement links TRBV27 to TRBJ2-7, with D unclear. This CDR3 is 13 amino acids long. V was clipped by 6 bases and J by 2 bases, with 11 bases between them. Germline CDR1 MNHEY, CDR2 SMNVEV (reference sequence). The CDR3, as DNA: TGTGCCAGCAGCCCTTACCTCCCCTACGAGCAGTACTTC. Protein sequence: CASSPYLPYEQYF.

The chain has TRBV6-5 and TRBJ2-2; unclear D gene. The CDR3 is 12 residues long. From germline, CDR1 is MNHEY and CDR2 SVGAGI. Trimming took 9 bases from V and 5 from J, leaving 10 bases between them. The CDR3 nucleotides read TGTGCCAGTACGGGTGGAACCGGGGAGCTGTTTTTT. It codes for CASTGGTGELFF.

This clone was counted a few times. V usage is TRBV19 and J usage is TRBJ1-4; 9 bases line up with TRBD1. J was trimmed by 17 bases and V by 6 bases; bases with no gene match: 7. Germline V gives CDR1 LNHDA, CDR2 SQIVND (reference sequence). The CDR3 extends over 11 amino acids. Written as DNA, the CDR3 is TGTGCCAGTAGCCCCGGACAGGGGAACTTTTTT. Translated, it gives CASSPGQGNFF.

The chain joins TRBV4-3 to TRBJ2-3; 10 positions agree with TRBD2. The junction had 11 bases not matched to a gene; V was cut back by 0 bases and J by 2 bases. Germline V lookup: CDR1 LGHNA, CDR2 YSLEER. The CDR3 runs 19 residues. The CDR3 DNA is TGCGCCAGCAGCCAAGATGGTTACCGACTAGCGGGTTTCACAGATACGCAGTATTTT. This gives the protein CASSQDGYRLAGFTDTQYF.

This chain links TRBV13 with TRBJ2-5; perhaps TRBD1 as D (7 bases). The germline V gene encodes CDR1 PRHDT and CDR2 FYEKMQ (reference sequence). The CDR3 is made up of 15 amino acids. Deletions cut 2 bases from V and 5 bases from J, with 15 bases between. As DNA, the CDR3 is TGTGCCAGCAGCTTATCAGGGGGGACCCGGGAGACCCAGTACTTC. Amino acids: CASSLSGGTRETQYF.

V and J are TRBV27 and TRBJ2-7; 7 nucleotides match TRBD2. V was pared by 0 bases and J by 6 bases, with 11 bases of the junction left unmatched. CDR3 size: 16 residues. Germline lookup yields CDR1 MNHEY and CDR2 SMNVEV (reference sequence). In DNA, the CDR3 is TGTGCCAGCAGTTTATCCCTAACGGGAGGAGGACGCGAGCAGTACTTC. Its translation: CASSLSLTGGGREQYF.